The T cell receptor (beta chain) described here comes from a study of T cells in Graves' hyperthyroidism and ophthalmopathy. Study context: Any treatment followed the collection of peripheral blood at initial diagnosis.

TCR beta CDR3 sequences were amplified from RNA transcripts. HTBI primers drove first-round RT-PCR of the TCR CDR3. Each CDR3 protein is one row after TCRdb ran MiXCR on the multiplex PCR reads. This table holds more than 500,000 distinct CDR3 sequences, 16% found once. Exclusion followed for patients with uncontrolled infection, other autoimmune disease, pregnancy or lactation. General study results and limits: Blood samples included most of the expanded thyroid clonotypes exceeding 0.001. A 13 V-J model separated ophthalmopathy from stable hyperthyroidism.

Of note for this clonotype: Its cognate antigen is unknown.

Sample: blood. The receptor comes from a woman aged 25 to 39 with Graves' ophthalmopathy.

In DNA form, the CDR3 reads TGTGCCAGCAGTTACCCTGACCACCCGGGACGGGTGAACACTGAAGCTTTCTTT. Encoded protein: CASSYPDHPGRVNTEAFF. The chain joins TRBV6-2 or TRBV6-3 to TRBJ1-1, with D tentatively TRBD1 (5 bases). This CDR3 region has 18 residues. Germline CDR1 reads MNHEY; CDR2 reads SVGEGT. Trimming took 2 bases from V and 0 from J, leaving 19 bases between them.